This T cell receptor beta chain came from a study of cytotoxic CD8 clonotypes in ibrutinib-treated CLL. The wider study: 11 relapsed/refractory, roughly 16 treatment-naive; roughly 18 IGHV unmutated. Study conclusions and caveats: For progressing versus sustained-remission patients, sampling times were not the same. Clonality (at baseline) was higher than in age-matched healthy donors and tracked circulating CD8+ T-cell counts.

Regarding this clone: Antigen unknown.

TCRdb keeps only in-frame clones here, not all; method: immunoSEQ multiplex PCR. The table includes tens of thousands of clones, 65% to 70% detected once. Germline V gives CDR1 MGHRA, CDR2 YSYEKL. J gave up 1 base and V 4 bases, and 6 bases lay outside the gene matches. CDR3 length equals 16 residues. This chain uses TRBV4-1 with TRBJ2-3; TRBD1 agrees at 9 bases. This receptor was obtained from a human donor with chronic lymphocytic leukemia. Sequenced material: PBMCs, taken at disease progression, from a patient treated with ibrutinib. The CDR3 DNA reads as TGCGCCAGCAGCCCACCAGGGGACAGGGGCACAGATACGCAGTATTTT. Translation: CASSPPGDRGTDTQYF.